Ten or more counts support the clone carrying this T cell receptor (beta chain). These data originate in a study of T-cell reconstitution after alpha-beta-depleted transplantation in children. A TCRbeta library incorporating unique molecular identifiers was prepared. TCRdb redid the calling of the PCR reads with MiXCR, one entry per CDR3 protein. Of hundreds of thousands of distinct CDR3 sequences listed, about 12% are singletons. The CDR3 sequence is 17 residues long. Germline trimming cut 0 bases from V and 8 bases from J; bases unmatched to any gene: 14. Looked up from germline, CDR1 is DFQATT and CDR2 is SNEGSKA (reference sequence).

The clonotype originates from a girl aged 2 to 9 with congenital amegakaryocytic thrombocytopenia, due to receive a stem cell transplant. This specimen consisted of PBMCs, obtained before TCRalphabeta/CD19-depleted stem cell transplant. The rearrangement joins TRBV20-1 to TRBJ2-1, with TRBD2 matching 9 bases. CDR3 region: CSARDPWGGRAKDEQFF. CDR3 coding DNA: TGCAGTGCTAGAGATCCGTGGGGCGGGAGGGCCAAAGATGAGCAGTTCTTC.